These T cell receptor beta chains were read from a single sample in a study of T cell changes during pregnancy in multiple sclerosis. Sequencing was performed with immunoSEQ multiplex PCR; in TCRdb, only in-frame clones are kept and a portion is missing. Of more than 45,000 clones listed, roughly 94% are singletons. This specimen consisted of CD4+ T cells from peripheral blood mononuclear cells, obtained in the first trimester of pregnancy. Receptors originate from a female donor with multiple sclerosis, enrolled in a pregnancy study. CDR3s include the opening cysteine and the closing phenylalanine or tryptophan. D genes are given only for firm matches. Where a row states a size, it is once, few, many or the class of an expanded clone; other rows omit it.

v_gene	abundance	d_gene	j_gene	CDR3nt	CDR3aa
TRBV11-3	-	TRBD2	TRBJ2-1	TGTGCCAGCAGCCCAGGGGGGGGTAGCGGGGGTCGGGTGATACAGAATGAGCAGTTCTTC	CASSPGGGSGGRVIQNEQFF
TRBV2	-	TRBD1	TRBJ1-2	TGTGCCATTACGACAGGGCCCGCCTATGGCTACACCTTC	CAITTGPAYGYTF
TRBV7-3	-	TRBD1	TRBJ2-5	TGTGCCAGCAGCTTCCAGGGGGCGGGGGAGACCCAGTACTTC	CASSFQGAGETQYF
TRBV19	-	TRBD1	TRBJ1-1	TGTGCCAGTAGTGGACAGGGGGGGTTGGCTGAAGCTTTCTTT	CASSGQGGLAEAFF
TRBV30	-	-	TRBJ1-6	TGTGCCTGGAGCGACAGGTATAATTCACCCCTCCACTTT	CAWSDRYNSPLHF
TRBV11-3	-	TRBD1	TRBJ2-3	TGTGCCAGCAGCTCGGGGACAGGGAGAGTACCCGGCACAGATACGCAGTATTTT	CASSSGTGRVPGTDTQYF
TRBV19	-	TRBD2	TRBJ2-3	TGTGCCAGTAGTACTAGCGGGGGCACAGATACGCAGTATTTT	CASSTSGGTDTQYF
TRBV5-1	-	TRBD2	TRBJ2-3	TGCGCCAGCAGCTTCTCTAGCGGGGGGACCGATACGCAGTATTTT	CASSFSSGGTDTQYF
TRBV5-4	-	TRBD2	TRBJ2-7	TGTGCCAGCAGCACCTCGGCCAGAGCGGGGGGGGGTAGCGAGCAGTACTTC	CASSTSARAGGGSEQYF
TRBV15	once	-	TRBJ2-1	TGTGCCACCAGCAGAGATTTTCGGGGTTTGTCCTACAATGAGCAGTTCTTC	CATSRDFRGLSYNEQFF
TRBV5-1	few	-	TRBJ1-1	TGCGCCAGCAGCTTGGACAAAGTGAACACTGAAGCTTTCTTT	CASSLDKVNTEAFF
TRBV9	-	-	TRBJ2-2	TGTGCCAGCAGCTCGGGGAACACCGGGGAGCTGTTTTTT	CASSSGNTGELFF
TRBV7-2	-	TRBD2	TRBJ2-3	TGTGCCAGCGTGCTAGCGGGGGCGGTAGATACGCAGTATTTT	CASVLAGAVDTQYF
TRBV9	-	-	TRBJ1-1	TGTGCCAGCAGCGTAGCTACAGGGATGGGGACTGAAGCTTTCTTT	CASSVATGMGTEAFF
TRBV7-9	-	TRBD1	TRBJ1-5	TGTGCCAGCAGCTTAGCGGGACAGGGAATTCAGCCCCAGCATTTT	CASSLAGQGIQPQHF
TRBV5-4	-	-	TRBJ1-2	TGTGCCAGCAGCTTGGGGGCCGGGGGTAACTATGGCTACACCTTC	CASSLGAGGNYGYTF
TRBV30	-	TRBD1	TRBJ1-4	TGTGCCTGGAGTTTTGGGGACAGGGCTAATGAAAAACTGTTTTTT	CAWSFGDRANEKLFF
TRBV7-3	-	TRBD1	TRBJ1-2	TGTGCCAGCAGCTCATCAGGGGGCGAAAACAATGGCTACACCTTC	CASSSSGGENNGYTF
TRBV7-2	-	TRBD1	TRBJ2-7	TGTGCCAGTGGCCAGGGGGCTGGAGTCGAGCAGTACTTC	CASGQGAGVEQYF
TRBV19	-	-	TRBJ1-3	TGTGCCAGTAAGAAACAAAGCTCTGGAAACACCATATATTTT	CASKKQSSGNTIYF
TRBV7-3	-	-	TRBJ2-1	TGTGCCAGCAGCCAACAGGGTCTAGGGAGCAATGAGCAGTTCTTC	CASSQQGLGSNEQFF
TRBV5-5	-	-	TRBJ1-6	TGTGCCAGCAGCTCGGGGGCCTATAATTCACCCCTCCACTTT	CASSSGAYNSPLHF
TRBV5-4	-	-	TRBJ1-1	TGTGCCAGCAGCTTGGCCCCAGGAGCGGAAACTGAAGCTTTCTTT	CASSLAPGAETEAFF
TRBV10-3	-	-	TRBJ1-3	TGTGCCGCCGCTCTTTTTGAGGGTGGAAACACCATATATTTT	CAAALFEGGNTIYF
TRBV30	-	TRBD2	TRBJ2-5	TGTGCCTGGAACGGGGGGGAGACCCAGTACTTC	CAWNGGETQYF
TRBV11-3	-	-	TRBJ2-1	TGTGCCAGTAAGGGCGGGGACGATGAGCAGTTCTTC	CASKGGDDEQFF
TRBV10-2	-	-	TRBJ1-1	TGCGCCAGCAAGTTGAGGGCGGGCACTGAAGCTTTCTTT	CASKLRAGTEAFF
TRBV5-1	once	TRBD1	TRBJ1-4	TGCGCCAGCAGCTTGGCTGGACAGGGGGCAGTAGGAAAACTGTTTTTT	CASSLAGQGAVGKLFF
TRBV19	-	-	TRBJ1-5	TGTGCCAGTAGTATTCCTATACCGGTTCAGCATTTT	CASSIPIPVQHF
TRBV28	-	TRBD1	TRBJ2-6	TGTGCCAGCAGGACAGGGGGCGCTGGGGCCAACGTCCTGACTTTC	CASRTGGAGANVLTF
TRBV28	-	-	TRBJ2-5	TGTGCCAGCAGTGCCGGGGGTCGGGAGACCCAGTACTTC	CASSAGGRETQYF
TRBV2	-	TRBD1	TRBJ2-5	TGTGCCAGCAGTGAAGTCAGGGGGCAAGAGACCCAGTACTTC	CASSEVRGQETQYF
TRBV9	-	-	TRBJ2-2	TGTGCCAGCAGCGTAGGCCCCGCGGCTCTCAGATCCACCGGGGAGCTGTTTTTT	CASSVGPAALRSTGELFF
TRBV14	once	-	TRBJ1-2	TGTGCCAGCAGCCAGCTTTCGGGTGACTATGGCTACACCTTC	CASSQLSGDYGYTF
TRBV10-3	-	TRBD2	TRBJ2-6	TGTGCCATGTCCGGGGGGGCCGCTGGGGCCAACGTCCTGACTTTC	CAMSGGAAGANVLTF
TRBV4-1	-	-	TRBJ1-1	TGCGCCAGCAGCCAAGAGGAGGTTGAGAACACTGAAGCTTTCTTT	CASSQEEVENTEAFF
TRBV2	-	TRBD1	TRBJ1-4	TGTGCCAGCAGTGCAGGGGGCGGGACTAATGAAAAACTGTTTTTT	CASSAGGGTNEKLFF
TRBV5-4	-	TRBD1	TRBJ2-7	TGTGCCAGCAGCCTAAAGACAGGGGGCTCCTACGAGCAGTACTTC	CASSLKTGGSYEQYF
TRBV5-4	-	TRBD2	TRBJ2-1	TGTGCCAGCAGCAGCGGGATTCTAAAGATAAATGAGCAGTTCTTC	CASSSGILKINEQFF
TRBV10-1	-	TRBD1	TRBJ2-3	TGCGCCAGCAGTGCACCGGGACAGGGTGAAGATACGCAGTATTTT	CASSAPGQGEDTQYF
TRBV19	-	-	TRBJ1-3	TGTGCCAGTAGTTTTGAGGGTTCCTCTGGAAACACCATATATTTT	CASSFEGSSGNTIYF
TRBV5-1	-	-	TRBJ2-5	TGCGCCAGCAGCTTGGGGAGCACAGGTCAAGAGACCCAGTACTTC	CASSLGSTGQETQYF
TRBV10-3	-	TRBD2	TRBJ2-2	TGTGCCATCTCCTTAGCGGGGGGGAACACCGGGGAGCTGTTTTTT	CAISLAGGNTGELFF
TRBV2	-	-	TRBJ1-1	TGTGCCACCGACAAGGGTGGGGGGGAGACTGAAGCTTTCTTT	CATDKGGGETEAFF
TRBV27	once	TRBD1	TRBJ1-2	TGTGCCAGCAGTCCCCAGGGGGCGCGCTATGGCTACACCTTC	CASSPQGARYGYTF
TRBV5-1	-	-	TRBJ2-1	TGCGCCAGCAGCTTGGATGGGGGCGATTACAATGAGCAGTTCTTC	CASSLDGGDYNEQFF
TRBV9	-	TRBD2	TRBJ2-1	TGTGCCAGCAGCGTAGTGGGGTTAGCGGGGGGGCCGGGGAATGAGCAGTTCTTC	CASSVVGLAGGPGNEQFF
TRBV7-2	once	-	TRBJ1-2	TGTGCCAGCAGCCCCCCTTCAGGCTGGGAGTATGGCTACACCTTC	CASSPPSGWEYGYTF
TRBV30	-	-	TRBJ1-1	TGTGCCTGGAGTAGGGAGGGTACTGAAGCTTTCTTT	CAWSREGTEAFF
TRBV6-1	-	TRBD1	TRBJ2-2	TGTGCCACCCGACGAGGACAGGCGAACACCGGGGAGCTGTTTTTT	CATRRGQANTGELFF
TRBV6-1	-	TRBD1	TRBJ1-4	TGTGCCAGCAGACAGGGGGGCGAAAAACTGTTTTTT	CASRQGGEKLFF
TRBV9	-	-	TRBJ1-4	TGTGCCAGCAGCGGGGGGAGGGGCGATGAAAAACTGTTTTTT	CASSGGRGDEKLFF
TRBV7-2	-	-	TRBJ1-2	TGTGCCAGCAGTTCAAGTCCGGGGTCGTTATATGGCTACACCTTC	CASSSSPGSLYGYTF